This T cell receptor beta chain was sequenced in a study of spatial heterogeneity in lung cancer. Across the study: The study consistently detected more beta-chain than alpha-chain sequences.

Regarding this clonotype: With the library built for alpha chains, this beta chain is off target and its frequency is not meaningful.

TCRdb re-called the 5' RACE reads through MiXCR, storing one row per CDR3 protein. The table lists 3,700 or so distinct CDR3 sequences, about 55% of them singletons, with over 60% in the top ten. The sample's time point: sample taken at primary tumor resection. No cell sorting; template was whole RNA from tumor, lung tissue or PBMC. This TCR derives from a female donor with early-stage non-small cell lung cancer. The sample here was PBMCs, taken at surgery.

This CDR3 is CASSRTGETGELFF. CDR3 in DNA: TGTGCCAGCAGCAGGACAGGGGAGACCGGGGAGCTGTTTTTT. The chain employs TRBV7-9 and TRBJ2-2; 9 bases match TRBD1. In germline, CDR1 is SEHNR, CDR2 FQNEAQ (reference sequence). This CDR3 contains 14 residues. Losses at the gene ends were 5 bases for V and 5 bases for J; bases not matched to a gene: 3.